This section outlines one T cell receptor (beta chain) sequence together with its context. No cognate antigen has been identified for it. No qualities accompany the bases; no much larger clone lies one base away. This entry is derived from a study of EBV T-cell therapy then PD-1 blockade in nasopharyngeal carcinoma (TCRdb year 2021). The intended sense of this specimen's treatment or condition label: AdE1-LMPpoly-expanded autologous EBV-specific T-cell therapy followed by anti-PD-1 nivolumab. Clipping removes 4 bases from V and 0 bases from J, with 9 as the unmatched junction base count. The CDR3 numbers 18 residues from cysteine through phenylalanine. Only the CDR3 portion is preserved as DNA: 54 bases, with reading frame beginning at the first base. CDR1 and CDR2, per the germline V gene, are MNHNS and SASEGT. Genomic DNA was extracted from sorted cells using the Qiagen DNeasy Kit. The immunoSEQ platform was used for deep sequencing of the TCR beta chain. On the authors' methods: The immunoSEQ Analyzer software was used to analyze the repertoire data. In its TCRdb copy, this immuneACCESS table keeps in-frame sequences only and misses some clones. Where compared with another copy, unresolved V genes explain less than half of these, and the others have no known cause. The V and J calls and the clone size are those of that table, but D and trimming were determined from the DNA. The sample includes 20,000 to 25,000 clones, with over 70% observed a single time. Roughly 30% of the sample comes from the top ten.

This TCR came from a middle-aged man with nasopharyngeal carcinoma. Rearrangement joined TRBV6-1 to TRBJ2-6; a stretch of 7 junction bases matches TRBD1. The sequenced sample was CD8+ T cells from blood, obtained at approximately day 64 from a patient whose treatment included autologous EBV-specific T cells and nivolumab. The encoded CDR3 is CASSAPVTGPSGANVLTF. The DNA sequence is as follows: TGTGCCAGCAGTGCCCCCGTGACAGGGCCCTCTGGGGCCAACGTCCTGACTTTC.